This TCR beta chain was found in a study of blood T cells in healthy people across ages. General study results and limits: Nothing was known about donor CMV status, and this possibly confounded expanded clonotype changes.

A J-beta primer mix and a sample-barcoded 5' primer were used in a second PCR of roughly 6 to 12 cycles. Each CDR3 protein is one row after TCRdb ran MiXCR on the 5' RACE reads. The data show roughly 800,000 distinct CDR3 sequences, 58% seen once. A word on this clonotype: Its target is unknown. This could be a read error, since a much larger clone is one nucleotide away.

The CDR3 consists of 12 residues. Germline values: CDR1 LGHNA, CDR2 YNFKEQ. The clonotype originates from a man under 40 in good health. This chain uses TRBV4-2 with TRBJ2-1; D possibly corresponds to TRBD2 (6 bases). The J call may be incorrect, as the DNA end agrees better with TRBJ2-7. The sample was blood. CDR3 coding DNA: TGTGCCAGCAGCCTAGGACGGGAGGAGCAGTACTTC. This codes for CASSLGREEQYF.